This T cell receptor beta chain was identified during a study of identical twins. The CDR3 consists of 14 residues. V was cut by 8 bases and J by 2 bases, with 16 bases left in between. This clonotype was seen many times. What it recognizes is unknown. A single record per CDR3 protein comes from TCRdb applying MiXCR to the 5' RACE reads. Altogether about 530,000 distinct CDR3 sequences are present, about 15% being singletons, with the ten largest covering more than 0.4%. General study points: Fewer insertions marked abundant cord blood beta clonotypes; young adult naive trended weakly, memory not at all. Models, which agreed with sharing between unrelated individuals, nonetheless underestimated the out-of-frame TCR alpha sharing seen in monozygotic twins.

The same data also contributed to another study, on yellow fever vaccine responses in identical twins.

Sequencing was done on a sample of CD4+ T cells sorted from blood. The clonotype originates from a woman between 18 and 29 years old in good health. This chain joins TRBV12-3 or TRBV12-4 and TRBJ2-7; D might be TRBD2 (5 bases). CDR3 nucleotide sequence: TGTGCCAGCCGTCTTTCGCGGGCCACCTACGAGCAGTACTTC. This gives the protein CASRLSRATYEQYF.